A selection of T cell receptor beta chains follows, all from one sample in a study of blood T cell repertoires in COVID-19. Generated by immunoSEQ multiplex PCR, the TCRdb table keeps only in-frame clones and is missing some. The sample yields some 97,000 clones, around 90% seen once. The specimen was peripheral blood. Receptor source: a woman aged 60 to 75 with acute or convalescent COVID-19. CDR3s leave out the opening cysteine and the closing phenylalanine or tryptophan. The D gene is left open where the match is weak. Part of the rows lack a size; the others show once, few, many or a class for expanded clones.

>NA|TRBV18|NA|TRBJ1-5|12
ASSPDGGNQPQH
>NA|TRBV28|TRBD1|TRBJ2-7|15
ASSFRRTGLSTYEQY
>NA|TRBV5-1|TRBD2|TRBJ2-2|15
ASSLAPTSGYTGELF
>NA|TRBV6-5|NA|TRBJ1-1|11
ASTSGHNTEAF
>NA|TRBV15|NA|TRBJ1-2|12
ATSREGGGYGYT
>NA|TRBV19|NA|TRBJ1-2|12
ASSFYLYRDGYT
>NA|TRBV19|TRBD2|TRBJ2-3|11
ATSGRRADTQY
>NA|TRBV9|NA|TRBJ1-3|11
ASSRGPGNTIY
>NA|TRBV6-1|NA|TRBJ2-3|10
ASSEQTDTQY
>once|TRBV2|TRBD1|TRBJ2-1|13
ASSESGQGYNEQF
>NA|TRBV11-2|NA|TRBJ1-3|12
ASSPEGSVDTIY
>NA|TRBV11-3|NA|TRBJ1-2|12
ASSLDGGPTGYT
>NA|TRBV6-1|NA|TRBJ2-1|12
ASSERSEYNEQF
>NA|TRBV11-2|NA|TRBJ2-7|11
ASSPFTSYEQY
>NA|TRBV15|NA|TRBJ1-6|11
ATSFSGDSPLH
>NA|TRBV27|NA|TRBJ2-1|11
ASSFIVPNEQF
>NA|TRBV3-1/TRBV3-2|TRBD1|TRBJ1-1|16
ASSRPIRTGTVKTEAF
>NA|TRBV19|NA|TRBJ1-5|12
ASSMVDSAWPQH
>once|TRBV9|TRBD2|TRBJ2-1|19
ASSEPPSGPLGVSSYNEQF
>NA|TRBV18|NA|TRBJ1-2|12
ASSPQAGQIGYT
>once|TRBV5-8|NA|TRBJ2-3|10
ASSFYTDTQY
>NA|TRBV5-1|TRBD1|TRBJ1-5|11
ASSFTGDQPQH
>NA|TRBV28|NA|TRBJ2-5|12
ASSFRTVRETQY
>NA|TRBV5-1|NA|TRBJ1-6|12
ASTPGSNNSPLH
>NA|TRBV6-6|NA|TRBJ2-1|12
ASQPAGTGNEQF
>NA|TRBV5-1|TRBD2|TRBJ2-2|14
ASSSTSGQYTGELF
>once|TRBV6-5|TRBD1|TRBJ1-6|13
ASSLSGTGSSPLH
>once|TRBV3-1/TRBV3-2|NA|TRBJ2-1|14
ASSQGLAISYNEQF
>few|TRBV10-1|NA|TRBJ2-7|14
ASRRIRRMSNYEQY
>NA|TRBV27|TRBD2|TRBJ2-1|14
ASSGATSVSYNEQF
>NA|TRBV19|NA|TRBJ2-3|15
ASMGLWGYPSTDTQY
>NA|TRBV28|TRBD1|TRBJ1-6|16
ASSFPGQGAAYNSPLH
>NA|TRBV19|TRBD2|TRBJ2-1|15
ASSIRLAGVVHNEQF
>NA|TRBV7-2|TRBD2|TRBJ2-2|14
ASSVYSGSPNGELF
>NA|TRBV3-1/TRBV3-2|NA|TRBJ2-3|10
ASSPLGVTQY
>NA|TRBV5-8|TRBD2|TRBJ2-2|14
ASSPGVAGDVGELF
>NA|TRBV7-9|TRBD2|TRBJ2-1|14
ASSPIGLAVDNEQF
>NA|TRBV9|NA|TRBJ1-1|13
ASSVGGSMNTEAF
>NA|TRBV5-1|NA|TRBJ1-3|13
ASSSSTGSGNTIY
>NA|TRBV12-3/TRBV12-4|NA|TRBJ1-5|10
ASSLPFEPQH
>NA|TRBV12-3/TRBV12-4|TRBD1|TRBJ1-2|11
ASSIGTVYGYT
>NA|TRBV19|TRBD1|TRBJ1-6|12
ASTEQGANSPLH
>NA|TRBV6-6|NA|TRBJ2-2|11
ASNGGNTGELF
>NA|TRBV12-3/TRBV12-4|NA|TRBJ1-2|11
ASSFRGTYGYT
>NA|TRBV28|NA|TRBJ1-5|12
ASSPDNLIHRQH
>NA|TRBV9|TRBD2|TRBJ2-2|15
ASSVALASGRVGELF